Sequencing of this T cell receptor (beta chain) was carried out in a study of PD-L1 blockade in urothelial cancer. Study background: Blood was subjected to analysis at 3 weeks (second dose) and 6 weeks following treatment start.

Clones were sequenced by immunoSEQ multiplex PCR, and TCRdb holds only the in-frame ones, with some missing. The sample lists 53,000 or so clones; about 86% were seen once. Anywhere from 1 to 8 samples came from each patient, spanning pretreatment and on-treatment. Findings and caveats of the study: Tumor-linked clones in blood grew more by 3 weeks in durable-benefit patients.

Trimming took 0 bases from V and 5 from J, leaving 17 bases between them. Germline assignment: CDR1 LGHNA and CDR2 YSLEER. The CDR3 spans 16 residues. Comment on this clone: Its antigen is not known.

This rearrangement joins TRBV4-3 to TRBJ2-7, with a possible D match to TRBD1 (5 bases). The TCR comes from a man in his fifties or sixties with urothelial cancer. Material: PBMCs, obtained around atezolizumab (anti-PD-L1) treatment. The CDR3: CASSQDAGSGSHEQYF. The CDR3 DNA follows: TGCGCCAGCAGCCAAGATGCCGGGTCAGGGTCCCACGAGCAGTACTTC.